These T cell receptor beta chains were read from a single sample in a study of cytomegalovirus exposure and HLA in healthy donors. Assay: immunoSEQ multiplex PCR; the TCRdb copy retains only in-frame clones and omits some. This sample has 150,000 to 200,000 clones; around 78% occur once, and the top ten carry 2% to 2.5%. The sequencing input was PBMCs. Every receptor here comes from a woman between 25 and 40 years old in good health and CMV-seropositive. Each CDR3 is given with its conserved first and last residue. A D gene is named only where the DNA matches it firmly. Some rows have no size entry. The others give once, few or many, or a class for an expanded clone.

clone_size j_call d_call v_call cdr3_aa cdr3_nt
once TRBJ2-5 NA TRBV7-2 CASSSFGQETQYF TGTGCCAGCAGCTCCTTCGGGCAAGAGACCCAGTACTTC
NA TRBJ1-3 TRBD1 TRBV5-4 CAHTDRAGGNTIYF TGTGCCCACACGGACAGGGCGGGTGGAAACACCATATATTTT
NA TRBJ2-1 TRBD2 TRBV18 CASSPRTSGPSYNEQFF TGTGCCAGCTCACCACGGACTAGCGGGCCCTCCTACAATGAGCAGTTCTTC
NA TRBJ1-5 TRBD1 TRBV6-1 CASSELTGVDQPQHF TGTGCCAGCAGTGAGCTAACAGGGGTGGATCAGCCCCAGCATTTT
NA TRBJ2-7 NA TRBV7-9 CASSPLGGDYYEQYF TGTGCCAGCAGCCCACTGGGCGGCGACTACTACGAGCAGTACTTC
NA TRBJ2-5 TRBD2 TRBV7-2 CASSLAVSGMQETQYF TGTGCCAGCAGCTTAGCCGTTAGCGGGATGCAAGAGACCCAGTACTTC
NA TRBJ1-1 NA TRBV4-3 CASSQDDSNRAFF TGCGCCAGCAGCCAAGACGACAGCAACCGAGCTTTCTTT
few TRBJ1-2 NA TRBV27 CASSTGRHNPKGYTF TGTGCCAGCAGTACAGGGAGACACAACCCCAAAGGCTACACCTTC
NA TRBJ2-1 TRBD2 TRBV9 CASSFSGTTNYNEQFF TGTGCCAGCAGCTTCTCCGGGACTACCAACTACAATGAGCAGTTCTTC
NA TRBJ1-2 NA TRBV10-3 CAIGTAEVYGYTF TGTGCCATCGGAACAGCGGAGGTCTATGGCTACACCTTC
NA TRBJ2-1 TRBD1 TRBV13 CASSLVRTGINNEQFF TGTGCCAGCAGCTTAGTGCGGACAGGGATAAACAATGAGCAGTTCTTC